This entry lists 21 T cell receptor beta chains sequenced from one sample in a study of radiation and T cells in renal cell carcinoma. Sequencing was performed with immunoSEQ multiplex PCR; in TCRdb, only in-frame clones are kept and a portion is missing. The data show 120,000 to 150,000 clones, about 86% seen once. Described time point: blood 4 weeks post-SBRT, at nephrectomy. Documented treatment: 15 Gy SBRT to primary tumor, nephrectomy 4 weeks later. The sample consisted of blood, taken from a patient whose treatment included radiotherapy and nephrectomy. The receptor set was obtained from a woman aged 50 to 60 with renal cell carcinoma.

This clone came up once. The rearrangement uses TRBV5-4 and TRBJ2-3, with 8 nucleotides matching TRBD2. J lost 2 bases, V lost 0 bases, and 5 bases had no gene match. The CDR3 covers 16 residues. Looked up from germline, CDR1 is SGHNT and CDR2 is YYREEE (reference sequence). The CDR3 is CASSLELAGSTDTQYF. Here the CDR3 DNA reads TGTGCCAGCAGCTTGGAGTTAGCGGGATCCACAGATACGCAGTATTTT.

The V and J genes are TRBV5-4 and TRBJ1-3; no clear D gene. Germline V gives CDR1 SGHNT, CDR2 YYREEE (reference sequence). Trimming pared 0 bases from V and 0 bases from J, leaving 10 bases between. The CDR3 extends over 16 amino acids. The DNA of the CDR3 is TGTGCCAGCAGCTTGGGAGCACAGATCTCTGGAAACACCATATATTTT. As protein: CASSLGAQISGNTIYF.

This rearrangement joins TRBV4-3 to TRBJ2-7; D possibly corresponds to TRBD1 (6 bases). V was clipped by 1 base and J by 5 bases, with 15 bases between them. From germline, CDR1 is LGHNA and CDR2 YSLEER. The CDR3 contains 15 residues. The CDR3 region is CASSQGSRGSHEQYF. Written as DNA, the CDR3 is TGCGCCAGCAGCCAAGGGTCCAGGGGTTCCCACGAGCAGTACTTC.

This clone appeared once. V gene TRBV6-5 combines with J gene TRBJ2-4; 7 bases align to TRBD1. The CDR3 loop spans 13 amino acids. Germline CDR1 is MNHEY and CDR2 is SVGAGI. The V and J ends lost 5 bases and 8 bases, in that order; junction bases with no gene match: 6. The CDR3 region is CASSADRSDIQYF. The CDR3 DNA reads as TGTGCCAGCAGTGCGGACAGGTCGGACATTCAGTACTTC.

This chain joins TRBV5-5 and TRBJ2-7; D may be TRBD1 (5 bases). From germline, CDR1 is SGHKS and CDR2 YYEKEE (reference sequence). The CDR3 spans 15 residues. V dropped 0 bases and J dropped 8 bases, with 18 bases sitting between them. The CDR3 region has the DNA TGTGCCAGCAGCTTGGGGGGCGGAGCTACCGCCAAGCAGTACTTC. It codes for CASSLGGGATAKQYF.

The chain couples TRBV19 to TRBJ1-2; possible D gene TRBD1, 6 bases. The CDR3 is 13 amino acids. Per the germline V gene, CDR1 is LNHDA and CDR2 is SQIVND (reference sequence). V was cut by 5 bases and J by 8 bases, with 15 bases left in between. CDR3 sequence reads: CASSRDWTAGYTF. For the CDR3, the DNA is TGTGCCAGTAGTCGGGATTGGACAGCCGGCTACACCTTC.

In its sample, this clone was seen a few times. This chain links TRBV30 with TRBJ2-2, with a weak D call TRBD1 (7 bases). This CDR3 has 16 amino acids. Germline lookup yields CDR1 GTSNPN and CDR2 SVGIG (reference sequence). V was trimmed by 0 bases and J by 5 bases, leaving 16 bases between them. The CDR3, as DNA: TGTGCCTGGAGTGTACTGGGGTCAGGGGGGACCGGGGAGCTGTTTTTT. Translation gives CAWSVLGSGGTGELFF.

This clone was picked up one time. The chain employs TRBV27 and TRBJ2-2; 11 nucleotides align to TRBD2. CDR1 is MNHEY and CDR2 is SMNVEV in the germline V gene (reference sequence). The CDR3 extends over 14 amino acids. V dropped 5 bases and J dropped 5; count of bases not matched to a gene: 1. The DNA for the CDR3 is TGTGCCAGCAGTGTAGCGGGGGGGACCGGGGAGCTGTTTTTT. This sequence encodes CASSVAGGTGELFF.

This chain links TRBV7-9 with TRBJ2-7; 7 bases are a match to TRBD1. V gave up 5 bases and J gave up 3 bases; unmatched junction bases: 4. Germline V gives CDR1 SEHNR, CDR2 FQNEAQ (reference sequence). The CDR3 is made up of 13 amino acids. The CDR3, as DNA: TGTGCCAGCAGCCCGGGACAGAGCTACGAGCAGTACTTC. Its protein is CASSPGQSYEQYF.

The gene calls are TRBV4-3 and TRBJ2-7; D is perhaps TRBD1 (5 bases). This CDR3 is built from 14 residues. Germline lookup yields CDR1 LGHNA and CDR2 YSLEER. The V and J ends lost 1 base and 0 bases respectively, with 7 bases between them. CDR3 sequence: CASSQGRDSYEQYF. CDR3 nucleotides: TGCGCCAGCAGCCAAGGCAGGGACTCCTACGAGCAGTACTTC.

The J gene is TRBJ2-1, the V gene TRBV18; no clear D gene. The germline gives CDR1 KGHSH, CDR2 LQKENI. Trimming cost V 6 bases and J 2 bases, with 17 bases left between them. The length of the CDR3 is 16 residues. Here the CDR3 reads CASSRQEIGAYNEQFF. The CDR3 DNA follows: TGTGCCAGCTCGCGACAAGAGATTGGTGCCTACAATGAGCAGTTCTTC.

V usage is TRBV7-2 and J usage is TRBJ2-3; maybe TRBD1 (6 bases). Germline loops: CDR1 SGHTA, CDR2 FQGNSA. Deletions cut 5 bases from V and 2 bases from J, with 14 bases between. This CDR3 region has 15 residues. CDR3 DNA: TGTGCCAGCAGCGCGCTGGGGGCCCACACAGATACGCAGTATTTT. Translated, it gives CASSALGAHTDTQYF.

The chain recombines TRBV7-9 with TRBJ2-5; 14 bases are a match to TRBD2. The germline V gene encodes CDR1 SEHNR and CDR2 FQNEAQ (reference sequence). CDR3 length: 16 amino acids. J gave up 1 base and V 5 bases, and 3 bases lay outside the gene matches. The DNA for the CDR3 is TGTGCCAGCAGCCCAGGACTAGCGGGGGGCCAAGAGACCCAGTACTTC. This sequence encodes CASSPGLAGGQETQYF.

This rearrangement joins TRBV4-1 to TRBJ2-2; TRBD2 aligns across 9 bases. The CDR3 consists of 17 residues. The germline V gene has CDR1 MGHRA and CDR2 YSYEKL. J gave up 8 bases and V 0 bases, and 10 bases lay outside the gene matches. CDR3 sequence: CASSQEGTSLLLGELFF. The CDR3 DNA follows: TGCGCCAGCAGCCAAGAAGGGACTAGCCTCCTTCTAGGGGAGCTGTTTTTT.

This chain connects TRBV19 to TRBJ1-2, with 7 bases lining up with TRBD1. In germline, CDR1 is LNHDA, CDR2 SQIVND (reference sequence). The CDR3 is 14 residues long. J gave up 6 bases and V 2 bases, and 6 bases lay outside the gene matches. CDR3 sequence reads: CASSIQGGVNGYTF. The CDR3 DNA reads TGTGCCAGTAGTATACAGGGGGGTGTTAATGGCTACACCTTC.

There are many counts of this clone. The chain carries TRBV19 and TRBJ1-2; D gene uncertain. The CDR3 is 14 residues long. V was cut by 5 bases and J by 4 bases, with 14 bases left in between. From germline, CDR1 is LNHDA and CDR2 SQIVND (reference sequence). As DNA, the CDR3 is TGTGCCAGTAGTGGGTCGGGAGTTGGCTATGGCTACACCTTC. Amino acid sequence: CASSGSGVGYGYTF.

V usage is TRBV4-3 and J usage is TRBJ1-4; D might be TRBD1 (5 bases). There are 17 residues in the CDR3. CDR1 is LGHNA, CDR2 YSLEER, per germline. V dropped 0 bases and J dropped 5 bases, with 16 bases sitting between them. The CDR3 bases are TGCGCCAGCAGCCAAGAACCACCCAGCGGGGGAAATGAAAAACTGTTTTTT. As protein: CASSQEPPSGGNEKLFF.

The chain combines TRBV7-9 with TRBJ1-1, with D tentatively TRBD1 (6 bases). CDR1 is SEHNR, CDR2 FQNEAQ, per germline (reference sequence). V dropped 4 bases and J dropped 4 bases, with 7 bases sitting between them. CDR3 size: 12 residues. The CDR3 bases are TGTGCCAGCAGCTCAGGGGCCACTGAAGCTTTCTTT. It encodes CASSSGATEAFF.

The rearrangement joins TRBV5-6 to TRBJ1-6; weak D call: TRBD1 (5 bases). V gave up 4 bases and J gave up 6 bases, with 17 bases separating them. The CDR3 contains 16 residues. Germline V gene lookup returns CDR1 SGHDT and CDR2 YYEEEE. The CDR3 sequence is CASSRDPSTSNSPLHF. CDR3 coding DNA: TGTGCCAGCAGCCGGGACCCCAGCACTAGTAATTCACCCCTCCACTTT.

The J gene is TRBJ1-1, the V gene TRBV4-1, with TRBD1 as a possible D gene (6 bases). V lost 4 bases and J 3 bases, leaving 12 bases between the germline ends. CDR3 length: 14 amino acids. Germline CDR1 reads MGHRA; CDR2 reads YSYEKL. In DNA, the CDR3 is TGCGCCAGCAGCCTTAGTAGGGGGGACACTGAAGCTTTCTTT. This codes for CASSLSRGDTEAFF.

The chain carries TRBV7-9 and TRBJ1-3, with D possibly being TRBD1 (5 bases). CDR3 length: 15 residues. V was trimmed by 5 bases and J by 2 bases, leaving 13 bases between them. The germline CDR1 and CDR2 sequences are SEHNR and FQNEAQ (reference sequence). This chain's CDR3 is CASSLLRGTGNTIYF. The CDR3 DNA is TGTGCCAGCAGCCTCCTCCGGGGGACTGGAAACACCATATATTTT.